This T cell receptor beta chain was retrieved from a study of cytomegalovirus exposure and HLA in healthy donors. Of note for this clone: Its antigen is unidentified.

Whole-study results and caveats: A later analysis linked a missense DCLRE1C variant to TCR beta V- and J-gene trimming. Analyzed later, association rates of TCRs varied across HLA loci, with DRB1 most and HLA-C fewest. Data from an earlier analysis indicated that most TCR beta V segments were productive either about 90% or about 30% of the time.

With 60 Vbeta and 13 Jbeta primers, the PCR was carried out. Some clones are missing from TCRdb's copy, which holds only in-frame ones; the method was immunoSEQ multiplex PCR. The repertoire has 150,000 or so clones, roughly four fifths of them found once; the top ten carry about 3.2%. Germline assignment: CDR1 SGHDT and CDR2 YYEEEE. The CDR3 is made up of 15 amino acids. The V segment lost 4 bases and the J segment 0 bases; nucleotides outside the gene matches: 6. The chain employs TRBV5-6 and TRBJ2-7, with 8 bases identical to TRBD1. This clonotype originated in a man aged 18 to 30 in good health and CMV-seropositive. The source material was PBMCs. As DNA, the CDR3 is TGTGCCAGCAGCGCCGGACAGGGTATCTCCTACGAGCAGTACTTC. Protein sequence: CASSAGQGISYEQYF.